A single sample is the source of the 23 T cell receptor beta chains below, sequenced in a study of T cells in Graves' hyperthyroidism and ophthalmopathy. Amplification yielded TCR beta CDR3 regions, with RNA transcripts as the source. The study used the HTBI primer set for a first-round RT-PCR of the TCR CDR3. From the multiplex PCR reads, TCRdb called clonotypes with MiXCR, one entry per CDR3 protein. Counted here are around 380,000 distinct CDR3 sequences, roughly 13% occurring once; the ten biggest clones make up about a fifth. Sequenced: blood. The receptors come from a man aged 30 to 45 with Graves' hyperthyroidism that later progressed to Graves' ophthalmopathy.

The sample holds many counts of this clonotype. CDR3 loop: CASSLVGRGENTEAFF. The DNA for the CDR3 is TGCGCCAGCAGCTTGGTAGGTAGGGGTGAGAACACTGAAGCTTTCTTT. This sequence joins TRBV5-1 and TRBJ1-1, with D possibly matching TRBD1 (5 bases). The CDR3 spans 16 residues. Germline CDR1 reads SGHRS; CDR2 reads YFSETQ. The V end was cut by 0 bases, the J end by 1 base, with 13 bases between. Combining the CDR3 with reference TRBV5-1 and TRBJ1-1 gives the whole variable domain KAGVTQTPRYLIKTRGQQVTLSCSPISGHRSVSWYQQTPGQGLQFLFEYFSETQRNKGNFPGRFSGRQFSNSRSEMNVSTLELGDSALYLCASSLVGRGENTEAFFGQGTRLTVV.

This clonotype was detected many times. The V and J genes are TRBV12-3 or TRBV12-4 and TRBJ1-5, with 7 bases matching TRBD1. This CDR3 comprises 14 residues. J lost 4 bases, V lost 4 bases, and 4 bases had no gene match. CDR3 protein: CASSSEQGNQPQHF. Written as DNA, the CDR3 is TGTGCCAGCAGTTCCGAACAGGGGAATCAGCCCCAGCATTTT.

This clonotype was observed at least ten times. This chain joins TRBV2 and TRBJ1-2, with 10 positions matching TRBD1. Germline CDR1 is SNHLY and CDR2 is FYNNEI. Trimming at V came to 4 bases and at J to 5 bases, leaving 4 bases not matched to a gene. There are 14 residues in the CDR3. The CDR3 loop reads CASSGQGARYGYTF. In DNA, the CDR3 is TGTGCCAGCAGTGGACAGGGGGCCCGGTATGGCTACACCTTC.

For the CDR3, the DNA is TGTGCCAGCAGCGAGCGGGGGAGCTCCTACGAGCAGTACTTC. Its translation is CASSERGSSYEQYF. The chain carries TRBV9 and TRBJ2-7; 8 nucleotides match TRBD2. CDR1 SGDLS and CDR2 YYNGEE come from the germline V gene. The CDR3 totals 14 residues. V shed 3 bases, J shed 0 bases, and the junction held 2 bases outside the gene matches. Based on the CDR3 plus reference TRBV9 and TRBJ2-7, the full variable domain is DSGVTQTPKHLITATGQRVTLRCSPRSGDLSVYWYQQSLDQGLQFLIQYYNGEERAKGNILERFSAQQFPDLHSELNLSSLELGDSALYFCASSERGSSYEQYFGPGTRLTVT.

This rearrangement joins TRBV7-9 to TRBJ1-2; no reliable D call. The V end was cut by 1 base, the J end by 8 bases, with 14 bases between. The length of the CDR3 is 14 residues. The germline V gene has CDR1 SEHNR and CDR2 FQNEAQ (reference sequence). The CDR3 DNA follows: TGTGCCAGCAGCTTAGTAGCCGAAACGGACGGCTACACCTTC. Translating gives CASSLVAETDGYTF.

The chain links TRBV4-1 to TRBJ2-2, with D possibly TRBD2 on 7 matching bases. The germline CDR1 and CDR2 sequences are MGHRA and YSYEKL. The CDR3 spans 17 residues. Trimming cost V 1 base and J 5 bases, with 17 bases left between them. CDR3 protein: CASSQGGGGAGTGELFF. The CDR3 bases are TGCGCCAGCAGCCAAGGAGGAGGGGGGGCAGGAACCGGGGAGCTGTTTTTT.

In this sample, this clonotype turned up many times. J is TRBJ1-3 and V is TRBV27; D remains unclear. The CDR3 is made up of 15 amino acids. V lost 0 bases, J lost 0 bases, and 6 bases lay in between. Germline V gives CDR1 MNHEY, CDR2 SMNVEV (reference sequence). CDR3 sequence reads: CASSLSRASGNTIYF. CDR3 sequence (DNA): TGTGCCAGCAGTTTATCTAGAGCCTCTGGAAACACCATATATTTT.

This chain links TRBV12-3 or TRBV12-4 with TRBJ1-6, with D hard to call. CDR3 size: 12 residues. V shed 6 bases and J shed 6 bases, with 6 bases lying between them. CDR3 nucleotides: TGTGCCAGCAGGAGGAGTAATTCACCCCTCCACTTT. This gives the protein CASRRSNSPLHF.

The chain combines TRBV4-1 with TRBJ1-4; tentative D call: TRBD1 (5 bases). Germline V gene lookup returns CDR1 MGHRA and CDR2 YSYEKL. The CDR3 extends over 16 amino acids. V was clipped by 2 bases and J by 0 bases, with 10 bases between them. The CDR3 spells CASSQIFRATNEKLFF. In DNA form, the CDR3 reads TGCGCCAGCAGCCAAATCTTCAGGGCAACTAATGAAAAACTGTTTTTT.

For this clonotype: The junction does not match germline at one end; this may be a read error. The chain carries TRBV3-1 and TRBJ2-7; 13 bases match TRBD2. CDR1 and CDR2 (germline): LGHDT, YNNKEL (reference sequence). This CDR3 contains 16 residues. CDR3 coding DNA: TGTGCCAGCGGCCAAGATGGCGGACTAGCGGGGGTGGAGCAGTACTTC. Its translation: CASGQDGGLAGVEQYF.

This clonotype has just a few counts. This could be a read error, since a much larger clone is one nucleotide away. The conserved phenylalanine or tryptophan normally closing the CDR3 is absent here, so this likely arose from a read error. The rearrangement uses TRBV6-1 and TRBJ1-1; D unresolved. The CDR3 spans 14 residues. Trimming took off 5 bases at V and 0 bases at J, with 10 bases between the two ends. CDR1 and CDR2 (germline): MNHNS, SASEGT. CDR3 sequence: CASSWLTVNTEAFS. CDR3 nucleotide sequence: TGTGCCAGCAGTTGGCTAACAGTGAACACTGAAGCTTTCTCT.

This clonotype was counted at least ten times. V usage is TRBV20-1 and J usage is TRBJ2-7; D is possibly TRBD1 (6 bases). Trimming left V 1 base short and J 1 base short, with 14 bases between. Per the germline V gene, CDR1 is DFQATT and CDR2 is SNEGSKA (reference sequence). This CDR3 has 15 amino acids. CDR3 DNA: TGCAGTGCTAGAGGGATGGGGGCGAGATCCTACGAGCAGTACTTC. Its protein is CSARGMGARSYEQYF.

This clonotype was observed a handful of times. V and J are TRBV7-8 and TRBJ2-6; D is unresolved. CDR3 length equals 15 residues. V lost 3 bases, J lost 0 bases, and 6 bases lay in between. CDR1 and CDR2 from the germline V gene are SGHVS and FQNEAQ. DNA of the CDR3: TGTGCCAGCAGCTTGGTGAGCTCTGGGGCCAACGTCCTGACTTTC. Amino acid sequence: CASSLVSSGANVLTF.

This clonotype was counted ten times or more. The rearrangement uses TRBV15 and TRBJ1-4, with D unresolved. The CDR3 is 13 residues long. V was pared by 0 bases and J by 8 bases, with 7 bases between. CDR1 and CDR2 from the germline V gene are LNHNV and YYDKDF (reference sequence). The CDR3 bases are TGTGCCACCAGCAGAGATTCTACAGAAAAACTGTTTTTT. Protein sequence: CATSRDSTEKLFF.

This clonotype has at least ten counts. The chain carries TRBV29-1 and TRBJ1-1; D ambiguous. V was pared by 1 base and J by 1 base, with 4 bases between. The CDR3 contains 12 residues. Germline CDR1 is SQVTM and CDR2 is ANQGSEA. The CDR3 DNA reads TGCAGCGTTGAAGCAGGGAACACTGAAGCTTTCTTT. It translates to CSVEAGNTEAFF.

This clonotype appeared many times. This chain connects TRBV2 to TRBJ1-4; D call uncertain. Germline CDR1 and CDR2: SNHLY and FYNNEI. The CDR3 consists of 13 residues. Deletions cut 5 bases from V and 8 bases from J, with 12 bases between. The chain's CDR3 is CASSLELQEKLFF. The CDR3 DNA follows: TGTGCCAGCAGTCTGGAACTTCAAGAAAAACTGTTTTTT.

A remark on this clonotype: The junction differs from germline at one of its ends, possibly a read error. The genes are TRBV7-9 and TRBJ1-2; D is undetermined. The CDR3 spans 14 residues. CDR1 and CDR2 from the germline V gene are SEHNR and FQNEAQ (reference sequence). In nucleotides, the CDR3 is TGTGCCAGCAGCCTAGCGTCTCGAATGGGTGGCTACACCTTC. Translating it yields CASSLASRMGGYTF. Full variable domain (outside the CDR3, taken from reference TRBV7-9 and TRBJ1-2): DTGVSQNPRHKITKRGQNVTFRCDPISEHNRLYWYRQTLGQGPEFLTYFQNEAQLEKSRLLSDRFSAERPKGSFSTLEIQRTEQGDSAMYLCASSLASRMGGYTFGSGTRLTVV.

Ten or more counts support this clonotype. This chain uses TRBV7-9 with TRBJ2-7; no reliable D call. Germline assignment: CDR1 SEHNR and CDR2 FQNEAQ (reference sequence). V was cut by 5 bases and J by 0 bases, with 11 bases left in between. The CDR3 length is 14 residues. CDR3 bases: TGTGCCAGCAGCCATCGATTGAGCTCCTACGAGCAGTACTTC. Translation gives CASSHRLSSYEQYF. Together with reference TRBV7-9 and TRBJ2-7, the CDR3 gives the full variable domain: DTGVSQNPRHKITKRGQNVTFRCDPISEHNRLYWYRQTLGQGPEFLTYFQNEAQLEKSRLLSDRFSAERPKGSFSTLEIQRTEQGDSAMYLCASSHRLSSYEQYFGPGTRLTVT.

This clonotype has a handful of counts. The V call is TRBV30, the J call TRBJ1-1; D is ambiguous. Germline V gives CDR1 GTSNPN, CDR2 SVGIG (reference sequence). V was pared by 4 bases and J by 1 base, with 10 bases between. There are 13 residues in the CDR3. This CDR3 reads CAWTTYRNTEAFF. The CDR3, as DNA: TGTGCCTGGACCACTTACAGGAACACTGAAGCTTTCTTT.

The chain employs TRBV5-1 and TRBJ2-7; 10 nucleotides align to TRBD2. J lost 1 base, V lost 2 bases, and 3 bases had no gene match. The CDR3 length is 15 residues. CDR1 is SGHRS, CDR2 YFSETQ, per germline. The CDR3 here is CASSFWTSGSYEQYF. The DNA of the CDR3 is TGCGCCAGCAGCTTTTGGACTAGCGGTTCCTACGAGCAGTACTTC.

This clonotype was counted ten times or more. This chain joins TRBV28 and TRBJ1-2; no clear D gene. CDR3 length equals 12 residues. Germline lookup yields CDR1 MDHEN and CDR2 SYDVKM. Trimming pared 5 bases from V and 6 bases from J, leaving 10 bases between. CDR3 in DNA: TGTGCCAGCAGTCAGACCGGGCATGGCTACACCTTC. Amino acids: CASSQTGHGYTF.

This clonotype was detected only a few times. The rearrangement joins TRBV19 to TRBJ2-3, with 8 bases that match TRBD1. This CDR3 is built from 13 residues. Germline CDR1 and CDR2: LNHDA and SQIVND (reference sequence). With 5 bases clipped from V and 6 bases from J, the junction kept 4 bases outside the gene matches. The CDR3 loop is CASSSRQGDTQYF. The CDR3 DNA reads as TGTGCCAGTAGTTCCCGACAGGGGGATACGCAGTATTTT. Complete variable domain (other parts from reference TRBV19 and TRBJ2-3): DGGITQSPKYLFRKEGQNVTLSCEQNLNHDAMYWYRQDPGQGLRLIYYSQIVNDFQKGDIAEGYSVSREKKESFPLTVTSAQKNPTAFYLCASSSRQGDTQYFGPGTRLTVL.

This clonotype was found many times. The V gene is TRBV28, the J gene TRBJ1-5; 7 bases line up with TRBD1. The V and J ends lost 5 bases and 2 bases, in that order; junction bases with no gene match: 6. CDR3 length: 15 residues. In germline, CDR1 is MDHEN, CDR2 SYDVKM. The CDR3: CASSPGGEGNQPQHF. The DNA of the CDR3 is TGTGCCAGCAGTCCAGGGGGGGAGGGCAATCAGCCCCAGCATTTT.